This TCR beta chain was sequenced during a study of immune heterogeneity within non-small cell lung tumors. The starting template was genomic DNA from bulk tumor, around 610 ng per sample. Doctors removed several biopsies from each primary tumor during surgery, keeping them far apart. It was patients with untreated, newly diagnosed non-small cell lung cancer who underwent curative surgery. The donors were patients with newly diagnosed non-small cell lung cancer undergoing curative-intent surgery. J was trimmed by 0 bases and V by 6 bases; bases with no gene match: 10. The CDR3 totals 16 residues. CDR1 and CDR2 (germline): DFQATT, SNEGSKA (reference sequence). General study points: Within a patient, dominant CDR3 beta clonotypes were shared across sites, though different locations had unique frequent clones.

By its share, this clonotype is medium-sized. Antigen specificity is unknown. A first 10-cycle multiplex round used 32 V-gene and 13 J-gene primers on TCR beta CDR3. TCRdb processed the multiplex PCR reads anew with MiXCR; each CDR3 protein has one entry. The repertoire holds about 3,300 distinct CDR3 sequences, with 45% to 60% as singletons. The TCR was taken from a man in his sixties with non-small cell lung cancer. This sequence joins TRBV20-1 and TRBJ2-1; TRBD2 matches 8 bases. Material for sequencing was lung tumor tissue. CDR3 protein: CSASTSGRSSYNEQFF. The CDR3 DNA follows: TGCAGTGCATCCACTAGCGGCCGGAGCTCCTACAATGAGCAGTTCTTC.